This T cell receptor beta chain came from a study of prognosis after radiotherapy for stage I lung cancer. Findings of the study overall: Divergent TRBV and TRBJ gene usage has reportedly been observed between patients with and without metastases. The number of unique TCR clones went down after stereotactic body radiation therapy, with a median of about 10,000 versus 6,900.

This clonotype showed up many times. Its cognate antigen is unknown. CDR3 length: 15 amino acids. Trimming left V 5 bases short and J 0 bases short, with 8 bases between. Two-round multiplex PCR amplified TCR beta CDR3 from genomic DNA. First-round PCR amplification was performed with primers specific to each TRBV and TRBJ gene. TCRdb ran MiXCR on the multiplex PCR reads and lists one entry per CDR3 protein. Among fewer than 40,000 distinct CDR3 sequences, 25% to 40% were seen once, and the ten largest hold roughly 27%. This sequence originates from a donor of 50 years or more with non-small cell lung cancer. The chain uses TRBV12-3 or TRBV12-4 and TRBJ2-6; a weak D match, TRBD2 (6 bases). The sequences come from PBMCs, collected before or after stereotactic body radiation therapy (not recorded which). CDR3 protein: CASSGGFSGANVLTF. In DNA form, the CDR3 reads TGTGCCAGCAGTGGAGGGTTCTCTGGGGCCAACGTCCTGACTTTC.